This TCR beta chain originates from a study of blood T cells in healthy people across ages. About this clonotype: Its antigen is currently unknown.

The authors isolated at least 7 million PBMCs per sample. Study results and caveats: Older age coincided with a roughly linear decline in TCR beta diversity per million T cells. PBMCs that were unsorted prevented a conclusive naive versus antigen-experienced comparison.

A sample-barcoded 5' primer and a J-beta primer mix were used in a second PCR of about 7 to 11 cycles. From the 5' RACE reads, TCRdb called clonotypes with MiXCR, one entry per CDR3 protein. This sample has 1.5 million to 2 million distinct CDR3 sequences, with roughly 49% found just once. Germline CDR1 and CDR2: DFQATT and SNEGSKA (reference sequence). V was shortened by 0 bases and J by 1 base, with 11 bases between the two germline ends. The CDR3 has 15 amino acids. This TCR derives from a middle-aged woman in good health. The chain couples TRBV20-1 to TRBJ2-3, with D perhaps matching TRBD1 (7 bases). Source material: blood. CDR3 sequence reads: CSARDGGTGTDTQYF. The CDR3 DNA reads TGCAGTGCTAGAGATGGAGGGACAGGCACAGATACGCAGTATTTT.